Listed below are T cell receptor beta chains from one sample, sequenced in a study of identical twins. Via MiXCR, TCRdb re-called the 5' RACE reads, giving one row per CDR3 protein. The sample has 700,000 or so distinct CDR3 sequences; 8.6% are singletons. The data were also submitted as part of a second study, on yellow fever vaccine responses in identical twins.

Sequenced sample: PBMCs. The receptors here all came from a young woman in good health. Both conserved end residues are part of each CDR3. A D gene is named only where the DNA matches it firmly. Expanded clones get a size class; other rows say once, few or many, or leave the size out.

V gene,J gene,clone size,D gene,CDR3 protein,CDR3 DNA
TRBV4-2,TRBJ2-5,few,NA,CASSQALGKETQYF,TGTGCCAGCAGCCAAGCCCTAGGAAAAGAGACCCAGTACTTC
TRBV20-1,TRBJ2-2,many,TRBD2,CSALVGLAGTNTGELFF,TGCAGTGCTCTCGTCGGACTAGCGGGAACGAACACCGGGGAGCTGTTTTTT
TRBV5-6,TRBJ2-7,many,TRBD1,CASSFEDRGTYEQYF,TGTGCCAGCAGCTTTGAGGACAGGGGTACCTACGAGCAGTACTTC
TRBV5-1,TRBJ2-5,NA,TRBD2,CASSFGGGAQETQYF,TGCGCCAGCAGCTTTGGCGGGGGGGCCCAAGAGACCCAGTACTTC
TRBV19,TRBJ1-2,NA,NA,CASSIDGYSNYGYTF,TGTGCCAGTAGTATTGACGGATACTCTAACTATGGCTACACCTTC
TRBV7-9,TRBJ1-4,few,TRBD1,CASSLAGTGAEKLFF,TGTGCCAGCAGCTTAGCCGGGACAGGGGCTGAAAAACTGTTTTTT
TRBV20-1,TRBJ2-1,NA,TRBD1,CSARSPGQGRNEQFF,TGCAGTGCTAGGTCCCCGGGACAGGGAAGGAATGAGCAGTTCTTC
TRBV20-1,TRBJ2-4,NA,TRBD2,CSANVAGIKNIQYF,TGCAGTGCTAACGTAGCGGGAATCAAAAACATTCAGTACTTC
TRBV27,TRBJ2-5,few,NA,CASSFSFLQETQYF,TGTGCCAGCAGTTTCAGCTTTCTCCAAGAGACCCAGTACTTC
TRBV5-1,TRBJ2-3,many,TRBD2,CASSSKRGSTDTQYF,TGCGCCAGCAGTTCGAAGCGGGGGAGCACAGATACGCAGTATTTT
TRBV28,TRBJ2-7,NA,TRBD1,CASSQSGTGVNEQYF,TGTGCCAGCAGCCAATCCGGGACAGGGGTAAACGAGCAGTACTTC
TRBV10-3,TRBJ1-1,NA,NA,CAISESRQDEAFF,TGTGCCATCAGTGAGTCGCGACAGGACGAAGCTTTCTTT
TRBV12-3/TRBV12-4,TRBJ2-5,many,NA,CASSHLETQYF,TGTGCCAGCAGTCACCTAGAGACCCAGTACTTC
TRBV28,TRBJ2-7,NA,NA,CASTSGAGKEQYF,TGTGCCAGCACTTCTGGGGCGGGAAAGGAGCAGTACTTC
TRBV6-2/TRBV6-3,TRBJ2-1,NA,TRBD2,CASSYPAQGQPGLAGVGEQFF,TGTGCCAGCAGTTACCCTGCACAGGGACAGCCGGGACTAGCGGGAGTTGGTGAGCAGTTCTTC
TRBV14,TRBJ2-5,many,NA,CASSPLRETQYF,TGTGCCAGCAGCCCTCTCCGGGAGACCCAGTACTTC
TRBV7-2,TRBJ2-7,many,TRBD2,CASSQGLAGDSYEQYF,TGTGCCAGCAGCCAAGGACTAGCGGGAGATTCCTACGAGCAGTACTTC
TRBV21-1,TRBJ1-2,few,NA,CASSKLGCHGYTF,TGTGCCAGCAGCAAGTTAGGATGCCATGGCTACACCTTC
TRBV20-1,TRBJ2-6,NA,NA,CSAREISGANVLTF,TGCAGTGCTAGAGAAATCTCTGGGGCCAACGTCCTGACTTTC
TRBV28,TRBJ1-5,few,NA,CASIGTPPNQPQHF,TGTGCCAGTATTGGGACCCCCCCAAATCAGCCCCAGCATTTT
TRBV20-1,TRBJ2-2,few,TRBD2,CSAPLAGVVTGELFF,TGCAGTGCCCCACTAGCGGGGGTTGTCACCGGGGAGCTGTTTTTT
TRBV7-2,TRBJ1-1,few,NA,CASSLNRQAQEAFF,TGTGCCAGCAGCTTAAACCGACAGGCCCAGGAAGCTTTCTTT
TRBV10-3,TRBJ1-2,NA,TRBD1,CATTGTEYGYTF,TGTGCCACCACCGGGACAGAGTATGGCTACACCTTC
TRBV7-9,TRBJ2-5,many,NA,CASSLTQGTQETQYF,TGTGCCAGCAGCTTAACGCAGGGCACTCAAGAGACCCAGTACTTC
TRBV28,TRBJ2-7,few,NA,CASSLPTGASYEQYF,TGTGCCAGCAGTTTACCCACCGGGGCATCCTACGAGCAGTACTTC
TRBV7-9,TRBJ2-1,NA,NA,CASSEMDGSSYNEQFF,TGTGCCAGCAGCGAGATGGACGGAAGCTCCTACAATGAGCAGTTCTTC
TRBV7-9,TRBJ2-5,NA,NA,CASSFILQETQYF,TGTGCCAGCAGCTTCATCTTACAAGAGACCCAGTACTTC
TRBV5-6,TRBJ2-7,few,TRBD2,CASSLPSGYEQYF,TGTGCCAGCAGCTTACCTAGCGGATACGAGCAGTACTTC
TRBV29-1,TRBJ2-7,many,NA,CSGMWVYEQYF,TGCAGCGGGATGTGGGTTTACGAGCAGTACTTC
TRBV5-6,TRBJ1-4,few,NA,CASSSEDSRGGEKLFF,TGTGCCAGCAGCTCCGAGGACAGTCGGGGGGGCGAAAAACTGTTTTTT
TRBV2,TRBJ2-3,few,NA,CASTGNSDTQYF,TGTGCCAGCACAGGGAATTCAGATACGCAGTATTTT
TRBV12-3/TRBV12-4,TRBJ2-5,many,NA,CASSFGRQETQYF,TGTGCCAGCAGTTTCGGCAGACAAGAGACCCAGTACTTC
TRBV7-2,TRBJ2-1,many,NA,CASSLVSRGSYNEQFF,TGTGCCAGCAGCTTAGTGTCCAGAGGCTCCTACAATGAGCAGTTCTTC
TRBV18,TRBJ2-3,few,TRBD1,CASSPEDRDGFTDTQYF,TGTGCCAGCTCGCCCGAGGACAGGGATGGATTCACAGATACGCAGTATTTT
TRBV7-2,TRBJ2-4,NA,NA,CASSRGTLENIQYF,TGTGCCAGCAGCCGGGGGACTCTTGAAAACATTCAGTACTTC
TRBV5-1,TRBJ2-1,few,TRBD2,CASSLAPASGRSEQFF,TGCGCCAGCAGCTTGGCCCCGGCTAGCGGGAGGTCTGAGCAGTTCTTC
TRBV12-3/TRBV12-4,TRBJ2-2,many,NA,CATSPSGGTGELFF,TGTGCCACCTCGCCATCCGGGGGCACCGGGGAGCTGTTTTTT
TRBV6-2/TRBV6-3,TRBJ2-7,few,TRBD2,CASSYKRGSDEQYF,TGTGCCAGCAGTTACAAGCGGGGGAGCGACGAGCAGTACTTC
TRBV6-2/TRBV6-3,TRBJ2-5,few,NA,CASSYSGASGTQYF,TGTGCCAGCAGTTACTCCGGGGCAAGTGGGACCCAGTACTTC
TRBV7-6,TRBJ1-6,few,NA,CASSRQNYSPLHF,TGTGCCAGCAGTCGTCAAAATTATTCACCCCTCCACTTT
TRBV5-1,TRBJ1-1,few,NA,CASSPGGYRGDTEAFF,TGCGCCAGCAGCCCGGGGGGCTACCGAGGGGACACTGAAGCTTTCTTT
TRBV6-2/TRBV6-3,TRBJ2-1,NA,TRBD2,CASSPGTSGGHEQFF,TGTGCCAGCAGCCCCGGGACTAGCGGGGGGCATGAGCAGTTCTTC
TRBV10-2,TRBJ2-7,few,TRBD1,CASNTGTGSSEQYF,TGCGCCAGCAATACCGGGACAGGGTCAAGTGAGCAGTACTTC
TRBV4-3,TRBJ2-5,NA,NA,CASSQDRLLLAVGETQYF,TGCGCCAGCAGCCAAGATCGACTCCTACTAGCAGTCGGGGAGACCCAGTACTTC
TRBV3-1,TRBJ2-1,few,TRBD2,CASSQAGGNSYNEQFF,TGTGCCAGCAGCCAAGCGGGGGGTAACTCCTACAATGAGCAGTTCTTC
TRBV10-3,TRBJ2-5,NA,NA,CATKGPQQETQYF,TGTGCCACCAAAGGTCCACAGCAAGAGACCCAGTACTTC
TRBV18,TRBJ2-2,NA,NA,CASSPSTGSTGELFF,TGTGCCAGCTCACCGTCGACAGGATCGACCGGGGAGCTGTTTTTT
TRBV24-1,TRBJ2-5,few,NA,CATSVSGVQETQYF,TGTGCCACCAGTGTGTCAGGAGTCCAAGAGACCCAGTACTTC
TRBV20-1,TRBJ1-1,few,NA,CSARGPTGTEAFF,TGCAGTGCCCGAGGCCCCACCGGCACTGAAGCTTTCTTT